This TCR beta chain emerged from a study of molecular identifiers for immune sequencing clone quantification. Trimming left V 2 bases short and J 7 bases short, with 18 bases between. Germline values: CDR1 MNHEY, CDR2 SMNVEV (reference sequence). This CDR3 is built from 15 residues. MiXCR, run by TCRdb on the PCR reads, gives a single entry per CDR3 protein. The sample contains about 40,000 distinct CDR3 sequences, 24% of which appear only once. This clonotype was seen repeatedly, ten times or more. This TCR was sampled from a human donor in good health. Some libraries in this study had Jurkat cell RNA spiked in. The chain links TRBV27 to TRBJ2-7; tentatively, D is TRBD1 or TRBD2 (5 bases each). The material sequenced was naive CD8+ T cells from blood, with Jurkat cell RNA spiked in. As for subset: FACS-sorted CD8+CD4-CCR7+CD45RA+ naive T cells. The CDR3 coding sequence is TGTGCCAGCAGTTTAATAGGTCAGGGAACGGGGGAGCAGTACTTC. This translates into CASSLIGQGTGEQYF.